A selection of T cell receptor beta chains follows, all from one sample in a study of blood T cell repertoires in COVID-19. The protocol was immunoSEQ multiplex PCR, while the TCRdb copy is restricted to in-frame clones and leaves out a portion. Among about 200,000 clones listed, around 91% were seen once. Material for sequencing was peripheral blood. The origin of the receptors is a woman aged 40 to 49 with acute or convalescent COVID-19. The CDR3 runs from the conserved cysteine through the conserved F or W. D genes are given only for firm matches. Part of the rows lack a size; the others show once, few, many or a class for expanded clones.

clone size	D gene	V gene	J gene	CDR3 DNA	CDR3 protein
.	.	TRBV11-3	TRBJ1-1	TGTGCCAGCAGCCCGAGAGTGGACACTGAAGCTTTCTTT	CASSPRVDTEAFF
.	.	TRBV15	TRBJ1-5	TGTGCCACCAGCCAGATCTGGGGCCGACAGCCCAATCAGCCCCAGCATTTT	CATSQIWGRQPNQPQHF
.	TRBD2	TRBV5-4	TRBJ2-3	TGTGCCAGCAGCTTGGCCGGGGGGGGAGATACGCAGTATTTT	CASSLAGGGDTQYF
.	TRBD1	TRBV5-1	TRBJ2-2	TGCGCCAGCAGCTCTGGGACAGGGGGGTATACCGGGGAGCTGTTTTTT	CASSSGTGGYTGELFF
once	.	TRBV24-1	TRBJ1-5	TGTGCCACCAGTGAGGCGAACAGGATGGAGCCCCAGCATTTT	CATSEANRMEPQHF
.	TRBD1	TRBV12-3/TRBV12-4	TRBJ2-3	TGTGCCAGCGTGGTAGGAGACAGGGGGCCGCAGTATTTT	CASVVGDRGPQYF
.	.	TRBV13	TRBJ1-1	TGTGCCAGCAGCGTTATGGAAACCGGGACACCCAACACTGAAGCTTTCTTT	CASSVMETGTPNTEAFF
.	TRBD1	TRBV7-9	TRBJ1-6	TGTGCCAGCAGCTCTACAGGGGGGTCCTATAATTCACCCCTCCACTTT	CASSSTGGSYNSPLHF
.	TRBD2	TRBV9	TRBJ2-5	TGTGCCAGCAGCGTAGCGGGGGGGCAGGAGACCCAGTACTTC	CASSVAGGQETQYF
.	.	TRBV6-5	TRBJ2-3	TGTGCCAGCAGTTACTCCCCGGGGACAGATACGCAGTATTTT	CASSYSPGTDTQYF
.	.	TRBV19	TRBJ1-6	TGTGCCAGCAACAGGGAAAATTCACCCCTCCACTTT	CASNRENSPLHF
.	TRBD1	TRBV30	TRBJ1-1	TGTGCCTGGGAGGGACAGATGAACACTGAAGCTTTCTTT	CAWEGQMNTEAFF
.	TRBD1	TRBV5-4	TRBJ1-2	TGTGCCAGCAGCTATGCCGGGACAGGGGGGTCTGAGTATGGCTACACCTTC	CASSYAGTGGSEYGYTF
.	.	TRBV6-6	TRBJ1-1	TGTGCCAGCGGTGATAGTAACACTGAAGCTTTCTTT	CASGDSNTEAFF
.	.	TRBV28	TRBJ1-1	TGTGCCAGCAGTTCCCTAGAGGACACTGAAGCTTTCTTT	CASSSLEDTEAFF
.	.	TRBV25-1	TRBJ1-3	TGTGCCAGCAGTGAATCCGGGAAGGGAAACACCATATATTTT	CASSESGKGNTIYF
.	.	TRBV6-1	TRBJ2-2	TGTGCCAGCAGTGAGCAGGGCCCGGGCGGGGAGCTGTTTTTT	CASSEQGPGGELFF
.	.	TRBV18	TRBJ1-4	TGTGCCAGCTCACCACTGACCGGACAGAGAGCTGAAAAACTGTTTTTT	CASSPLTGQRAEKLFF
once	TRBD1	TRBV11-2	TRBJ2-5	TGTGCCAGCAGCTTGACAGGGGGCCAAGAGACCCAGTACTTC	CASSLTGGQETQYF
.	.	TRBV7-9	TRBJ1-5	TGTGCCAGCAGCCCCTCCCAGGGGCTGAATCAGCCCCAGCATTTT	CASSPSQGLNQPQHF
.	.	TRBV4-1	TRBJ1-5	TGCGCCAGCAGTGATACAGGGTGGGCTCAGCCCCAGCATTTT	CASSDTGWAQPQHF
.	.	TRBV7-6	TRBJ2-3	TGTGCCAGCAGCTTAGAGCAGGGCTTTATCCGGGCTGGAGATACGCAGTATTTT	CASSLEQGFIRAGDTQYF
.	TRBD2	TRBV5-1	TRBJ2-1	TGCGCCAGCAGCTGGGGCCTAGCGGCGGGGGGGCCATTTCACAATGAGCAGTTCTTC	CASSWGLAAGGPFHNEQFF
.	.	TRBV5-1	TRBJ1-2	TGCGCCAGCAGCTTCGGATGGCAGGGGCCCCTCAACTATGGCTACACCTTC	CASSFGWQGPLNYGYTF
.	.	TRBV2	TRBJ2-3	TGTGCCAGCAGTGAACAGGGGCAGCACACAGATACGCAGTATTTT	CASSEQGQHTDTQYF
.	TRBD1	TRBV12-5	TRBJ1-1	TGTGCTAGTGGTTTGGTACCTAGACAGGGCCCCGAAGCTTTCTTT	CASGLVPRQGPEAFF
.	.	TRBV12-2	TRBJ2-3	TGTGCAAGTCGCTTAGCGGGCAGGGGCCTGAGCACAGATACGCAGTATTTT	CASRLAGRGLSTDTQYF
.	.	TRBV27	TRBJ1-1	TGTGCCAGCAAGGTGGGGGGACCAGTCACTGAAGCTTTCTTT	CASKVGGPVTEAFF
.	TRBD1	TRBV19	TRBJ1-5	TGTGCCACCGCGGACAGGCCTAATCAGCCCCAGCATTTT	CATADRPNQPQHF
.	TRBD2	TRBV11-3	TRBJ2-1	TGTGCCAGCAGTCACAGACTCCGACTAGCGGGGGGGCATGGGAATGAGCAGTTCTTC	CASSHRLRLAGGHGNEQFF
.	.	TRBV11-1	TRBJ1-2	TGTGCCAGCAGCACCGGGTCTCCAAGAGTTTATGGCTACACCTTC	CASSTGSPRVYGYTF
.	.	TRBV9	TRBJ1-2	TGTGCCAGCAGCCCCCGAACAGGGATAAGTGGCTACACCTTC	CASSPRTGISGYTF
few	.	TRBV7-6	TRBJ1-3	TGTGCCAGCAGCTTATACAGCTCTGGAAACACCATATATTTT	CASSLYSSGNTIYF
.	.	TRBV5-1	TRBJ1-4	TGCGCCAGCAGCCCCCGGGGGGGTGAAAAACTGTTTTTT	CASSPRGGEKLFF
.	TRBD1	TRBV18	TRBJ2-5	TGTGCCAGCTCACGGGACAGGGGGCAAGAGACCCAGTACTTC	CASSRDRGQETQYF
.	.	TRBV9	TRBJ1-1	TGTGCCAGCAGCGTACAGGACACTGAAGCTTTCTTT	CASSVQDTEAFF
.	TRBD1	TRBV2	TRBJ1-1	TGTGCCAGCACCACGGACAGGTCTACTGAAGCTTTCTTT	CASTTDRSTEAFF
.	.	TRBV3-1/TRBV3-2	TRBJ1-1	TGTGCCAGCAGCCAACAACAGGGAAGGGGAGCTTTCTTT	CASSQQQGRGAFF
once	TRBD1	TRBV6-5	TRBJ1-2	TGTGCCAGCCGATACACAGGGGAGAATAATGGCTACACCTTC	CASRYTGENNGYTF
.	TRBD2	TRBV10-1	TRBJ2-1	TGCGCCAGCAGTGGGACTAGCGGTTTGGGTGAGCAGTTCTTC	CASSGTSGLGEQFF
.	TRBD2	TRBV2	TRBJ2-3	TGTGCCAGCGTAGAAAGGGACTATATCAGCACAGATACGCAGTATTTT	CASVERDYISTDTQYF
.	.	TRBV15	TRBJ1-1	TGTGCCACCAGCAGAGATGGGGGAGGCGGGGGACAAGCTTTCTTT	CATSRDGGGGGQAFF
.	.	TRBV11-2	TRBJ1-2	TGTGCCAGCAGCCCCAGACTTAGGGGAGGTGGCTACACCTTC	CASSPRLRGGGYTF
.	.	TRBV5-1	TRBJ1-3	TGCGCCAGCAGCCTAGTCAAAACAGGCTACGGAAACACCATATATTTT	CASSLVKTGYGNTIYF
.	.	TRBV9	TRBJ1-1	TGTGCCAGCAGCAGGGGGAACACTGAAGCTTTCTTT	CASSRGNTEAFF
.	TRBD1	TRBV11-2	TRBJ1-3	TGTGCCAGCAGCACCTGGGACAGGGGGGGAGACACCATATATTTT	CASSTWDRGGDTIYF
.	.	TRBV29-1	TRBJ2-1	TGCAGCGTTGATCGGGGGTTAAAGACAGGGACCTACGATGAGCAGTTCTTC	CSVDRGLKTGTYDEQFF
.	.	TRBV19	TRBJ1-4	TGTGCCAGTAGTATAAGCAGGGCTGAAAAACTGTTTTTT	CASSISRAEKLFF
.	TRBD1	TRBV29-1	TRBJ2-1	TGCAGCGGCTTATACAGGACAGGGGGAGGTGAGCAGTTCTTC	CSGLYRTGGGEQFF
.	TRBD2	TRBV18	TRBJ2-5	TGTGCCAGCTCACCGCGGGGGACCCAAGAGACCCAGTACTTC	CASSPRGTQETQYF
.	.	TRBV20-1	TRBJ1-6	TGCAGTGCCAGGGGTGATTCACCCCTCCACTTT	CSARGDSPLHF
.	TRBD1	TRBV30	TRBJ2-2	TGTGCCTGGAGTGTAGGGCAGGGGGCCGGGGAGCTGTTTTTT	CAWSVGQGAGELFF
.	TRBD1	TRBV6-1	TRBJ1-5	TGTGCCAGCAGTGAAGTGGGACAGGGGACTTTTCGCAATCAGCCCCAGCATTTT	CASSEVGQGTFRNQPQHF
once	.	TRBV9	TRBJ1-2	TGTGCCAGCAGCGTAGTAGGGGTGCCCTATGGCTACACCTTC	CASSVVGVPYGYTF
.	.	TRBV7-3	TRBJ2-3	TGTGCCAGCAGCTTAATGGGACAAAAGGCAGATACGCAGTATTTT	CASSLMGQKADTQYF
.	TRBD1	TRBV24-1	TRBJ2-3	TGTGCCACCAGTGATCCCGGACAGGGGGGGCTAACGCAGTATTTT	CATSDPGQGGLTQYF
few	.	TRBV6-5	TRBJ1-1	TGTGCCAGCAGTATCAGAGGTGACACTGAAGCTTTCTTT	CASSIRGDTEAFF
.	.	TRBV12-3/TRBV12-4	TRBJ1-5	TGTGCCAGCGGACAGTGGCAGGCGCCCCAGCATTTT	CASGQWQAPQHF
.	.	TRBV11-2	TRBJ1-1	TGTGCCAGCAGCTTAGGGGGGACGGGAGGACGATTT	CASSLGGTGGRF